Below, 19 T cell receptor beta chains from the same sample are listed, as sequenced in a study of OX40 agonist ivuxolimab in advanced cancers. The method was the immunoSEQ multiplex PCR assay. TCRdb holds this immuneACCESS table with in-frame rearrangements only. Some clones are missing; in checked studies, unresolved V genes explain under half, and the rest has no known cause. For this sample the table gives approximately 20,000 clones, of which 80% to 90% were detected only once. The ten largest clonotypes hold around 10% of the sample. The material sequenced was CD4+ or CD8+ T cells sorted from blood, taken in a trial of the OX40 agonist ivuxolimab. Receptor source: an adult with an advanced solid tumor such as melanoma, head and neck, liver or kidney cancer.

This clone was observed a single time. The J gene is TRBJ2-7, the V gene TRBV4-1; weak D call: TRBD2 (6 bases). V dropped 0 bases and J dropped 3 bases, with 15 bases sitting between them. The germline V gene encodes CDR1 MGHRA and CDR2 YSYEKL. CDR3 length: 16 residues. This CDR3 reads CASSQEERGLHYEQYF. The DNA of the CDR3 is TGCGCCAGCAGCCAAGAAGAACGGGGACTCCACTACGAGCAGTACTTC.

The chain has TRBV6-6 and TRBJ2-7; 12 bases agree with TRBD2. CDR3 size: 14 residues. J lost 1 base, V lost 5 bases, and 0 bases had no gene match. From germline, CDR1 is MNHNY and CDR2 SVGAGI (reference sequence). In DNA form, the CDR3 reads TGTGCCAGCAGTGGACTAGCGGGATCCTACGAGCAGTACTTC. Amino acid sequence: CASSGLAGSYEQYF.

J is TRBJ2-1 and V is TRBV11-3, with 7 bases matching TRBD2. V lost 5 bases, J lost 4 bases, and 14 bases stayed unmatched. The germline gives CDR1 SGHNT, CDR2 YENEEA. The CDR3 is 17 residues long. CDR3 residues: CASSLQGGGGVYNEQFF. In DNA, the CDR3 is TGTGCCAGCAGCCTTCAAGGCGGGGGAGGTGTATACAATGAGCAGTTCTTC.

This clone was counted between two and nine times. The rearrangement links TRBV11-2 to TRBJ2-1; 9 bases agree with TRBD2. Germline-derived CDR1 and CDR2 are SGHAT and FQNNGV. Losses at the gene ends were 5 bases for V and 9 bases for J; bases not matched to a gene: 11. The CDR3 spans 15 residues. CDR3: CASSNSGSTEGEQFF. CDR3 DNA: TGTGCCAGCAGCAATAGCGGGAGTACAGAAGGTGAGCAGTTCTTC.

CDR3 DNA sequence: TGTGCCAGCAGCCTCTCCTACGAGCAGTACTTC. As protein: CASSLSYEQYF. This chain joins TRBV7-2 and TRBJ2-7, with D unclear. This CDR3 spans 11 amino acids. Trimming took 5 bases from V and 0 from J, leaving 2 bases between them. Germline CDR1 SGHTA, CDR2 FQGNSA.

The chain recombines TRBV6-1 with TRBJ2-7, with 8 nucleotides matching TRBD1. This CDR3 spans 15 amino acids. CDR1 and CDR2 from the germline V gene are MNHNS and SASEGT. Unmatched junction bases numbered 5, after V lost 1 base and J lost 3 bases. CDR3 coding DNA: TGTGCCAGCAGTGAAGGGACAGGGTTCCACTACGAGCAGTACTTC. Its translation is CASSEGTGFHYEQYF.

The V gene is TRBV27, the J gene TRBJ1-2; possible D gene TRBD1, 5 bases. The CDR3 totals 12 residues. The germline V gene has CDR1 MNHEY and CDR2 SMNVEV (reference sequence). V lost 4 bases, J lost 7 bases, and 10 bases lay in between. The CDR3 DNA reads TGTGCCAGCAGTTCATGGACAAGTGGCTACACCTTC. As protein: CASSSWTSGYTF.

V is TRBV9 and J is TRBJ1-1, with D possibly TRBD1 on 5 matching bases. Trimming stripped 4 bases from V and 0 bases from J, with 10 bases between. Looked up from germline, CDR1 is SGDLS and CDR2 is YYNGEE. This CDR3 has 14 amino acids. CDR3 residues: CASSPGLMNTEAFF. As DNA, the CDR3 is TGTGCCAGCAGCCCGGGGCTTATGAACACTGAAGCTTTCTTT. Based on the CDR3 plus reference TRBV9 and TRBJ1-1, the full variable domain is DSGVTQTPKHLITATGQRVTLRCSPRSGDLSVYWYQQSLDQGLQFLIQYYNGEERAKGNILERFSAQQFPDLHSELNLSSLELGDSALYFCASSPGLMNTEAFFGQGTRLTVV.

This chain connects TRBV27 to TRBJ2-2; 8 bases match TRBD2. V was pared by 7 bases and J by 5 bases, with 9 bases of the junction left unmatched. Germline V lookup: CDR1 MNHEY, CDR2 SMNVEV (reference sequence). The CDR3 has 15 residues. CDR3 bases: TGTGCCAGCAACCTAGCGGGTTTTGGGACCGGGGAGCTGTTTTTT. This translates into CASNLAGFGTGELFF.

The V call is TRBV9, the J call TRBJ2-4; tentative D call: TRBD1 (5 bases). V dropped 4 bases and J dropped 0 bases, with 11 bases sitting between them. The CDR3 totals 15 residues. CDR1 is SGDLS and CDR2 is YYNGEE in the germline V gene. The DNA of the CDR3 is TGTGCCAGCAGCCCCGGACACTTAGCCAAAAACATTCAGTACTTC. This encodes CASSPGHLAKNIQYF.

The CDR3, as DNA: TGCGCCAGCACTCAGGGGGCGACAGATACGCAGTATTTT. It specifies CASTQGATDTQYF. The rearrangement uses TRBV5-1 and TRBJ2-3; the match to TRBD1 covers 8 bases. This CDR3 is 13 amino acids long. Trimming at V came to 6 bases and at J to 3 bases, leaving 3 bases not matched to a gene. Looked up from germline, CDR1 is SGHRS and CDR2 is YFSETQ.

The rearrangement uses TRBV7-9 and TRBJ2-7; D is undetermined. The length of the CDR3 is 14 residues. V gave up 5 bases and J gave up 0 bases, with 11 bases separating them. Germline CDR1 is SEHNR and CDR2 is FQNEAQ (reference sequence). The DNA of the CDR3 is TGTGCCAGCAGCCTTACTACAATCTCCTACGAGCAGTACTTC. It yields the protein CASSLTTISYEQYF.

This chain connects TRBV7-3 to TRBJ1-1; 8 nucleotides line up with TRBD1. V shed 5 bases and J 0 bases; nucleotides not matched to a gene: 11. This CDR3 contains 17 residues. Germline V gene sequence: CDR1 SGHTA, CDR2 FQGTGA. The CDR3 DNA sequence: TGTGCCAGCAGCACCGTTGGGACAGGCAGTATGAACACTGAAGCTTTCTTT. This encodes CASSTVGTGSMNTEAFF.

This chain connects TRBV5-4 to TRBJ2-3, with 13 bases lining up with TRBD2. The CDR3 extends over 15 amino acids. With 4 bases clipped from V and 6 bases from J, the junction kept 5 bases outside the gene matches. Germline CDR1 and CDR2: SGHNT and YYREEE (reference sequence). CDR3 coding DNA: TGTGCCAGCAGCCGCCGACTAGCGGGAGGCGATACGCAGTATTTT. Encoded protein: CASSRRLAGGDTQYF.

The chain employs TRBV4-3 and TRBJ2-1; D ambiguous. The V gene's germline CDR1 is LGHNA and CDR2 YSLEER. With 1 base removed from V and 8 bases from J, the gap between germline ends came to 15 bases. The CDR3 covers 15 residues. The CDR3 DNA sequence: TGCGCCAGCAGCCAAGGGTATGTGGGGTCCTATGAGCAGTTCTTC. It encodes CASSQGYVGSYEQFF.

The rearrangement links TRBV6-5 to TRBJ2-5; 9 bases align to TRBD2. CDR1 is MNHEY and CDR2 is SVGAGI in the germline V gene. The CDR3 runs to 16 residues. V dropped 2 bases and J dropped 1; count of bases not matched to a gene: 5. CDR3 sequence: CASSYVGGRAQETQYF. CDR3 sequence (DNA): TGTGCCAGCAGTTACGTGGGCGGGAGGGCCCAAGAGACCCAGTACTTC.

The chain employs TRBV13 and TRBJ2-3, with D tentatively TRBD1 or TRBD2 (5 bases each). Trimming removed 3 bases at V and 1 base at J, with 11 bases between. The CDR3 is 15 amino acids. CDR1 and CDR2 (germline): PRHDT, FYEKMQ (reference sequence). The CDR3 loop reads CASSFRDAGTDTQYF. DNA for the CDR3: TGTGCCAGCAGCTTCCGGGACGCGGGCACAGATACGCAGTATTTT.

The V and J genes are TRBV15 and TRBJ1-1; 9 bases align to TRBD1. Per the germline V gene, CDR1 is LNHNV and CDR2 is YYDKDF (reference sequence). Trimming removed 3 bases from V and 11 bases from J; junction bases left unmatched: 4. This CDR3 is 12 amino acids long. This CDR3 reads CATSRGQGRAFF. The CDR3 DNA reads TGTGCCACCAGCAGGGGACAGGGCCGGGCTTTCTTT.

CDR3 bases: TGTGCCAGTAGTTACGCCCTCTCCTACGAGCAGTACTTC. Protein sequence: CASSYALSYEQYF. The chain combines TRBV19 with TRBJ2-7; D unclear. V was trimmed by 5 bases and J by 0 bases, leaving 8 bases between them. Germline CDR1 and CDR2: LNHDA and SQIVND (reference sequence). The CDR3 is made up of 13 amino acids.